This T cell receptor (beta chain) emerged from a study of circulating CD8 cells and anti-PD-1 response in melanoma. Using 15 ng of total RNA, TCR libraries were made with the QIAseq Immune Repertoire TCR panel. MiXCR was run by TCRdb on the reads, yielding one entry per CDR3 protein. The data hold about 320 distinct CDR3 sequences, with approximately 12% observed a single time. This clonotype is labeled as medium-sized. The CDR3 has 16 amino acids. V shed 1 base and J shed 0 bases, with 10 bases lying between them. The germline V gene encodes CDR1 MDHEN and CDR2 SYDVKM. Sorting of live CD3+CD8+TCRalphabeta+ cells by PD-1 and/or TIGIT gave four subsets.

This receptor was taken from a human donor with melanoma. This material consisted of CD8+ T cells from PBMCs, taken at baseline or after one month of anti-PD-1 therapy (not recorded which). V usage is TRBV28 and J usage is TRBJ2-1; no reliable D call. CDR3 nucleotides: TGTGCCAGCAGTTTATCCGGGCCCGGCTCCTACAATGAGCAGTTCTTC. It encodes CASSLSGPGSYNEQFF.